The rows below give T cell receptor beta chains drawn from one sample of a study of shared clonotypes between healthy human individuals. Sequencing was performed with immunoSEQ multiplex PCR; in TCRdb, only in-frame clones are kept and a portion is missing. The sample yields 1.4 million to 1.5 million clones, more than 95% seen once. The sequencing input was naive CD4+ T cells sorted from blood. The origin of the receptors is a man aged 25-40 years in good health. CDR3s include the opening cysteine and the closing phenylalanine or tryptophan. D genes are given only for firm matches. Part of the rows lack a size; the others show once, few, many or a class for expanded clones.

clone_size	v_call	d_call	j_call	cdr3_aa	cdr3_nt
once	TRBV29-1	TRBD2	TRBJ2-5	CSAGGLAGRETQYF	TGCAGCGCCGGGGGACTAGCGGGACGGGAGACCCAGTACTTC
NA	TRBV5-4	NA	TRBJ2-1	CASSLAARNEQFF	TGTGCCAGCAGCTTGGCTGCCAGGAATGAGCAGTTCTTC
NA	TRBV9	TRBD2	TRBJ2-3	CASSVDGRSGGADTQYF	TGTGCCAGCAGCGTAGACGGGAGGAGCGGGGGGGCAGATACGCAGTATTTT
NA	TRBV10-2	NA	TRBJ2-2	CASSRPDTGELFF	TGCGCCAGCAGTAGGCCAGACACCGGGGAGCTGTTTTTT
NA	TRBV28	NA	TRBJ1-5	CASTGGTNQPQHF	TGTGCCAGCACCGGAGGGACAAATCAGCCCCAGCATTTT
NA	TRBV27	NA	TRBJ1-5	CASTRTASSNQPQHF	TGTGCCAGCACACGGACAGCCTCTAGCAATCAGCCCCAGCATTTT
NA	TRBV5-6	NA	TRBJ1-3	CASSIRTLFLSPSGNTIYF	TGTGCCAGCAGCATTCGCACATTATTCTTAAGCCCCTCTGGAAACACCATATATTTT
NA	TRBV15	TRBD2	TRBJ2-5	CATSRGLLAGGPPETQYF	TGTGCCACCAGCAGGGGTTTACTAGCGGGAGGGCCACCAGAGACCCAGTACTTC
NA	TRBV7-9	NA	TRBJ2-2	CASSEVPSGIGELFF	TGTGCCAGCAGCGAAGTCCCTAGTGGTATCGGGGAGCTGTTTTTT
NA	TRBV27	TRBD1	TRBJ2-3	CASSLPGTGSDTQYF	TGTGCCAGCAGTTTACCGGGGACAGGATCAGATACGCAGTATTTT
NA	TRBV7-9	TRBD2	TRBJ2-7	CASSSSGRTYEQYF	TGTGCCAGCAGCTCAAGCGGGAGGACCTACGAGCAGTACTTC
NA	TRBV5-6	NA	TRBJ2-7	CASSLAGPIYEQYF	TGTGCCAGCAGCTTGGCGGGGCCCATCTACGAGCAGTACTTC
NA	TRBV28	NA	TRBJ2-7	CASSLGVGYEQYF	TGTGCCAGCAGTTTAGGGGTAGGCTACGAGCAGTACTTC
NA	TRBV29-1	TRBD1	TRBJ2-5	CSATGDQETQYF	TGCAGCGCGACAGGGGACCAAGAGACCCAGTACTTC
NA	TRBV4-3	NA	TRBJ1-1	CASSQGADQGEAFF	TGCGCCAGCAGCCAAGGCGCAGATCAGGGTGAAGCTTTCTTT
NA	TRBV10-1	TRBD2	TRBJ2-3	CASSALGLATSTDTQYF	TGCGCCAGCAGTGCCTTGGGACTAGCGACTAGCACAGATACGCAGTATTTT
NA	TRBV18	NA	TRBJ2-3	CASSFQVSDTQYF	TGTGCCAGCTCTTTCCAAGTTTCAGATACGCAGTATTTT
NA	TRBV19	NA	TRBJ1-3	CASSRVPSGNTIYF	TGTGCCAGTAGTAGAGTACCCTCTGGAAACACCATATATTTT
NA	TRBV18	TRBD1	TRBJ2-5	CASSPDRGQETQYF	TGTGCCAGCTCACCCGACAGGGGCCAAGAGACCCAGTACTTC
once	TRBV7-3	TRBD1	TRBJ2-1	CASSLGTGPYNEQFF	TGTGCCAGCAGCTTAGGGACAGGACCTTACAATGAGCAGTTCTTC
NA	TRBV5-5	NA	TRBJ2-5	CASNRLAGLQETQYF	TGTGCCAGCAACCGATTAGCCGGGCTCCAAGAGACCCAGTACTTC
NA	TRBV2	TRBD2	TRBJ2-4	CASSEGGGLANIQYF	TGTGCCAGCAGTGAAGGAGGGGGACTAGCGAACATTCAGTACTTC
NA	TRBV11-2	NA	TRBJ2-7	CASSLPTAYEQYF	TGTGCCAGCAGCTTACCTACCGCCTACGAGCAGTACTTC
NA	TRBV4-1	TRBD2	TRBJ2-7	CASSQWGGIGTSGSYEQYF	TGCGCCAGCAGCCAATGGGGGGGAATCGGGACTAGCGGCTCCTACGAGCAGTACTTC
NA	TRBV7-6	NA	TRBJ2-5	CASNRFRGTKETQYF	TGTGCCAGCAACCGCTTCCGGGGCACCAAGGAGACCCAGTACTTC
NA	TRBV2	NA	TRBJ2-2	CASSERQGRGTGELFF	TGTGCCAGCAGTGAGCGCCAGGGCAGGGGCACCGGGGAGCTGTTTTTT
NA	TRBV9	TRBD2	TRBJ2-1	CASSVEIPREATYNEQFF	TGTGCCAGCAGCGTAGAGATCCCGCGGGAGGCCACTTACAATGAGCAGTTCTTC
NA	TRBV29-1	NA	TRBJ2-1	CSVEVRVTYNEQFF	TGCAGCGTTGAGGTCCGGGTAACCTACAATGAGCAGTTCTTC
NA	TRBV11-1	TRBD2	TRBJ2-2	CASSWRTSSPGELFF	TGTGCCAGCAGCTGGAGGACTAGCTCTCCCGGGGAGCTGTTTTTT
NA	TRBV18	NA	TRBJ2-1	CASSRGPEGGGPYNEQFF	TGTGCCAGCTCACGCGGACCCGAGGGTGGGGGGCCCTACAATGAGCAGTTCTTC
once	TRBV28	NA	TRBJ2-5	CASSSFIGETQYF	TGTGCCAGCAGCTCATTTATTGGAGAGACCCAGTACTTC
NA	TRBV19	TRBD1	TRBJ1-3	CASSTYSGTGGNTIYF	TGTGCCAGTAGTACCTATTCCGGGACAGGCGGAAACACCATATATTTT
NA	TRBV15	TRBD1	TRBJ1-1	CATSRGDRGNTEAFF	TGTGCCACCAGCAGAGGAGACAGGGGGAATACTGAAGCTTTCTTT
once	TRBV27	NA	TRBJ1-4	CASRVIGASEKLFF	TGTGCCAGCAGGGTAATAGGAGCGAGTGAAAAACTGTTTTTT
NA	TRBV7-3	TRBD1	TRBJ2-3	CASSLDRGRHTDTQYF	TGTGCCAGCAGCCTAGACAGGGGGAGGCACACAGATACGCAGTATTTT
NA	TRBV5-1	NA	TRBJ1-1	CASSFLVMNTEAFF	TGCGCCAGCAGCTTTCTAGTCATGAACACTGAAGCTTTCTTT
NA	TRBV5-4	NA	TRBJ2-7	CASSSRTAYEQYF	TGTGCCAGCAGCTCTCGGACGGCCTACGAGCAGTACTTC
NA	TRBV18	NA	TRBJ2-7	CASSPGLTYEQYF	TGTGCCAGCTCACCGGGGCTGACCTACGAGCAGTACTTC
NA	TRBV28	TRBD1	TRBJ1-2	CASSEQGYGGYTF	TGTGCCAGCAGTGAACAGGGGTATGGCGGCTACACCTTC
once	TRBV19	NA	TRBJ1-4	CASRLQGAANEKLFF	TGTGCCAGTAGGCTACAGGGCGCGGCAAATGAAAAACTGTTTTTT
NA	TRBV5-4	TRBD2	TRBJ2-7	CASSFRAGGTYEQYF	TGTGCCAGCAGCTTCCGAGCGGGAGGGACTTACGAGCAGTACTTC